Detailed here is one T cell receptor (beta chain). As yet, its antigen is unknown. These data originate in a study of CD8 T cells in ankylosing spondylitis. Study conclusions and caveats: Apparently characteristic of ankylosing spondylitis blood was a TCR beta motif (eight highly homologous variants). The clones that were linked to disease were reported to be significantly enriched in matched synovial fluid samples from ankylosing spondylitis patients. A subset of motif variants has previously been described in the synovial fluid and blood of reactive arthritis.

Researchers built TCR beta libraries using quantitative 5'-RACE with molecular barcodes. TCRdb recomputed calls from the 5' RACE reads with MiXCR, one row per CDR3 protein. Of almost 250,000 distinct CDR3 sequences in the sample, roughly 32% were seen once. V was trimmed by 5 bases and J by 1 base, leaving 13 bases between them. The CDR3 runs to 14 residues. Germline loops: CDR1 SQVTM, CDR2 ANQGSEA. The specimen sequenced was blood, either unsorted or a sorted T cell fraction (not recorded which). The chain carries TRBV29-1 and TRBJ2-3, with D possibly being TRBD1 or TRBD2 (5 bases each). The TCR was taken from a male donor with ankylosing spondylitis or in good health (not recorded which). In nucleotides, the CDR3 is TGCAGCGTTTGTGGGGTGGGGGGCACAGATACGCAGTATTTT. It encodes CSVCGVGGTDTQYF.